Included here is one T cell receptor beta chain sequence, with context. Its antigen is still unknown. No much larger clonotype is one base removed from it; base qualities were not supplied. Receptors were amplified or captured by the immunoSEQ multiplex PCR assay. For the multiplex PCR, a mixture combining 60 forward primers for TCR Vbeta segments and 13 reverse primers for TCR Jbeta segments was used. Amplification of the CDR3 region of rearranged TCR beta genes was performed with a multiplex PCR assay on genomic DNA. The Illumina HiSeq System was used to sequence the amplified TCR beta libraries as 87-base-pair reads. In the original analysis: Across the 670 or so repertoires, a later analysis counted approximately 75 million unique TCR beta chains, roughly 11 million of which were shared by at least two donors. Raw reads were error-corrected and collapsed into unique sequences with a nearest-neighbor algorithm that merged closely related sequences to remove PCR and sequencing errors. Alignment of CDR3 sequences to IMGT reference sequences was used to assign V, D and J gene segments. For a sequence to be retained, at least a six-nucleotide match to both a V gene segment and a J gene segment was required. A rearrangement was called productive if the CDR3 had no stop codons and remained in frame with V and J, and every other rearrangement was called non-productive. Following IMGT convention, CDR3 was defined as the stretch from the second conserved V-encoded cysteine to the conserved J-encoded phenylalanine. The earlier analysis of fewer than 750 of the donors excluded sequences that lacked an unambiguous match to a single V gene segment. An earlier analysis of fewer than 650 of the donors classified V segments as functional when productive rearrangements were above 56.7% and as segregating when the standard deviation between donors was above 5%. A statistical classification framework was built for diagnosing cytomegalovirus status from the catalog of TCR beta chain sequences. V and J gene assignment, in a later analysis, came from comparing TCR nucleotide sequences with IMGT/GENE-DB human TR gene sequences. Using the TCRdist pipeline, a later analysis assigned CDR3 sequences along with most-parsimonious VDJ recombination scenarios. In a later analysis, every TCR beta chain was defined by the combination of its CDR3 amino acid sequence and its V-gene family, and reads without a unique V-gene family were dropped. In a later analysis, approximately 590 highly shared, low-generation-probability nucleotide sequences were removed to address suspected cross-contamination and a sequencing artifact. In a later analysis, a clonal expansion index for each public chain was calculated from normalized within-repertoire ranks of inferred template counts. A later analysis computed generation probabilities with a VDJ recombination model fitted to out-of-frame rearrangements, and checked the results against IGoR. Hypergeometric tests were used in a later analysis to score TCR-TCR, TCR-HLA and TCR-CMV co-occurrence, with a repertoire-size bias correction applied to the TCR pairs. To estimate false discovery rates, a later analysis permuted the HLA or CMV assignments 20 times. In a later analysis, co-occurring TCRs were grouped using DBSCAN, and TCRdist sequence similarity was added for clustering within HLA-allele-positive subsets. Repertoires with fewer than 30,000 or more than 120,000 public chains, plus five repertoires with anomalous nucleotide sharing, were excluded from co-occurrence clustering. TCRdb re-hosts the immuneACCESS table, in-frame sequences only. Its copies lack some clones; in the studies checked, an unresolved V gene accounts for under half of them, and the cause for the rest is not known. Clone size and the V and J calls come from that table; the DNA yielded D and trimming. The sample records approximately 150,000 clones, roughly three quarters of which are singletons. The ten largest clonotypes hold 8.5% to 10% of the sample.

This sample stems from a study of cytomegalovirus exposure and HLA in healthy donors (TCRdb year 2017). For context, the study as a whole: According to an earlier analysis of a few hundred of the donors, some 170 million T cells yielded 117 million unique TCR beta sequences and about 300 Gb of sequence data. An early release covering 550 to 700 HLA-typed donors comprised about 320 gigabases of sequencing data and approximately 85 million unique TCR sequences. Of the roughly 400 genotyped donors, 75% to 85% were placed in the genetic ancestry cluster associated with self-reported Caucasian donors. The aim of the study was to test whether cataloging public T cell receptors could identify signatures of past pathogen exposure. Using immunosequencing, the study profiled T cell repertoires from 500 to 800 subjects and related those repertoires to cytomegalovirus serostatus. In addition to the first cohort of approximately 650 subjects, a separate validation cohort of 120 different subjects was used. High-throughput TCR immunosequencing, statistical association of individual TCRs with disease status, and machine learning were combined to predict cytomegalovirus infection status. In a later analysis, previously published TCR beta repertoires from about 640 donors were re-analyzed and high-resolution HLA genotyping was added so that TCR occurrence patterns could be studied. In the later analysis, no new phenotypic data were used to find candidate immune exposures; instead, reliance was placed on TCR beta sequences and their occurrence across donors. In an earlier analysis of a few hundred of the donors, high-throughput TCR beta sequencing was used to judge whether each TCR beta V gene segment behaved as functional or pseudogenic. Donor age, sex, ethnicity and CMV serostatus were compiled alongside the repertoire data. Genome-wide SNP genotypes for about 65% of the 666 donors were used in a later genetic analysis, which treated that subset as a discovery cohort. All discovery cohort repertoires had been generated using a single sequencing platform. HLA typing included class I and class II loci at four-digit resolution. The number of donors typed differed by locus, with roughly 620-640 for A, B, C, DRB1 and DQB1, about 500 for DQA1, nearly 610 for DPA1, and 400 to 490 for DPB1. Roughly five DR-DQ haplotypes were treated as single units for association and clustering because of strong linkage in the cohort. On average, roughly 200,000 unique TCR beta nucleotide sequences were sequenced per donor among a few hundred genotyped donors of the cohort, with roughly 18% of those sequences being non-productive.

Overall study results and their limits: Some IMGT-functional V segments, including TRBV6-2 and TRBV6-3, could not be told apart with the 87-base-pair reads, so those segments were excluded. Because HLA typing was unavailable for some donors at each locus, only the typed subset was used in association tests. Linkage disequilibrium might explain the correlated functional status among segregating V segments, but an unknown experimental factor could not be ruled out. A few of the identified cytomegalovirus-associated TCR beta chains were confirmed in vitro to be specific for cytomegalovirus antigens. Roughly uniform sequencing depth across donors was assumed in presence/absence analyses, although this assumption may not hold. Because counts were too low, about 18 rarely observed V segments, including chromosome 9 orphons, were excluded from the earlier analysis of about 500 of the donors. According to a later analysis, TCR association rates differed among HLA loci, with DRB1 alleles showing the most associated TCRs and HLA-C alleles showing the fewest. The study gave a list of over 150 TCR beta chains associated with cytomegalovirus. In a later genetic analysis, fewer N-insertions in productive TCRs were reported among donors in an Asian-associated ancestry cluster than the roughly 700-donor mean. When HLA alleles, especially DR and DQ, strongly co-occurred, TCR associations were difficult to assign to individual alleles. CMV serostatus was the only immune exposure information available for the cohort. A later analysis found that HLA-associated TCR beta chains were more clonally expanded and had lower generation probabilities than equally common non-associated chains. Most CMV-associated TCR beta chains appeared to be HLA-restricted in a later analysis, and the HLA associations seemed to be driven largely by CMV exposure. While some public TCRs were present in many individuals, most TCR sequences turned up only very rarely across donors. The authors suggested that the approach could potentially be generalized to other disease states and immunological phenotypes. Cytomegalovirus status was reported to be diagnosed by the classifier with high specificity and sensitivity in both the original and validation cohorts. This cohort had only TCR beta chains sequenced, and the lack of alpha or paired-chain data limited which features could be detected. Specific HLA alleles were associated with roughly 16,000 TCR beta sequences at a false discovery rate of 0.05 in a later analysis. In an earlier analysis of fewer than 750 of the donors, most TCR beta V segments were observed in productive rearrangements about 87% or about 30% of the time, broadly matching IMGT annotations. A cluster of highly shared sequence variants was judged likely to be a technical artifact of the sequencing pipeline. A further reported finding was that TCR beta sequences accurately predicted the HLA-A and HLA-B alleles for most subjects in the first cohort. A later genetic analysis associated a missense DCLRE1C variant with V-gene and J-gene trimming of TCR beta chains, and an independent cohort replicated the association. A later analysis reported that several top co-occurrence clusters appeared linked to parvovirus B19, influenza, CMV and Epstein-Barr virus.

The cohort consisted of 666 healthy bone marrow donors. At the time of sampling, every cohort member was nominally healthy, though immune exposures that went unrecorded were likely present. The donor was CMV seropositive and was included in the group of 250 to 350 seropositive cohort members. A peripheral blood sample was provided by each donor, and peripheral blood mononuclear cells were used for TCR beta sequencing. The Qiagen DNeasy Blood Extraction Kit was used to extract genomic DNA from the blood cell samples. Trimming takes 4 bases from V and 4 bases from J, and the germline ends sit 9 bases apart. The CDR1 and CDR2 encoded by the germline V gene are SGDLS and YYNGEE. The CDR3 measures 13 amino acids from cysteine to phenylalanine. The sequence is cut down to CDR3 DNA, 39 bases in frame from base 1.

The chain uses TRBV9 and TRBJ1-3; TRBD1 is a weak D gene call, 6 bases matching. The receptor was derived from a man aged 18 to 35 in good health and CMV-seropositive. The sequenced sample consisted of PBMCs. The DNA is TGTGCCAGCAGCTTTCAGGGGGGAAACACCATATATTTT. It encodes CASSFQGGNTIYF.